What follows are 8 T cell receptor beta chains derived from one specimen sequenced in a study of neoadjuvant nivolumab and ipilimumab in lung cancer. TCRdb keeps only in-frame clones here, not all; method: immunoSEQ multiplex PCR. This table holds some 25,000 clones, 60% to 85% found once. The sequences come from tumor tissue, collected after neoadjuvant nivolumab, alone or with ipilimumab, at or shortly before surgery. These receptors all come from an adult with non-small cell lung cancer.

The gene calls are TRBV12-5 and TRBJ1-4; D uncertain. Trimming removed 5 bases from V and 3 bases from J, with 7 bases in between. Germline V gene lookup returns CDR1 LGHNT and CDR2 FRNRAP. The CDR3 covers 13 residues. For the CDR3, the DNA is TGTGCTAGTGGTCGGACCCCTAATGAAAAACTGTTTTTT. It specifies CASGRTPNEKLFF.

This clone was counted a few times. V is TRBV5-1 and J is TRBJ2-7; weak D call: TRBD1 (6 bases). CDR1 is SGHRS and CDR2 is YFSETQ in the germline V gene. Trimming stripped 4 bases from V and 4 bases from J, with 15 bases between. The CDR3 sequence is 14 residues long. The CDR3 region has the DNA TGCGCCAGCAGCCAAACAGGGTTCTCGTACGAGCAGTACTTC. It specifies CASSQTGFSYEQYF.

The chain joins TRBV7-9 to TRBJ2-1, with TRBD2 identical over 11 bases. This CDR3 is built from 18 residues. V gave up 2 bases and J gave up 0 bases; unmatched junction bases: 6. Germline-derived CDR1 and CDR2 are SEHNR and FQNEAQ (reference sequence). The DNA for the CDR3 is TGTGCCAGCAGCTTATTTGGACTAGCGGGCCTCTCCTACAATGAGCAGTTCTTC. Protein: CASSLFGLAGLSYNEQFF.

This sequence joins TRBV7-3 and TRBJ1-1; D is unresolved. CDR1 and CDR2 from the germline V gene are SGHTA and FQGTGA. With 1 base removed from V and 7 bases from J, the gap between germline ends came to 10 bases. The CDR3 loop spans 13 amino acids. This chain's CDR3 is CASSLKRGGEAFF. DNA of the CDR3: TGTGCCAGCAGCTTAAAACGGGGTGGTGAAGCTTTCTTT.

The rearrangement uses TRBV29-1 and TRBJ1-5; 7 bases match TRBD1. This CDR3 comprises 14 residues. Trimming at V came to 7 bases and at J to 0 bases, leaving 6 bases not matched to a gene. From germline, CDR1 is SQVTM and CDR2 ANQGSEA. The CDR3 sequence is CSASGTDSNQPQHF. In DNA form, the CDR3 reads TGCAGCGCATCCGGGACAGATAGCAATCAGCCCCAGCATTTT. The complete variable domain, with remaining parts taken from reference TRBV29-1 and TRBJ1-5, reads SAVISQKPSRDICQRGTSLTIQCQVDSQVTMMFWYRQQPGQSLTLIATANQGSEATYESGFVIDKFPISRPNLTFSTLTVSNMSPEDSSIYLCSASGTDSNQPQHFGDGTRLSIL.

The V call is TRBV5-1, the J call TRBJ2-1; TRBD2 matches 7 bases. V trimming: 0 bases; J trimming: 7 bases; junction bases outside the gene matches: 10. CDR3 length: 16 amino acids. Germline assignment: CDR1 SGHRS and CDR2 YFSETQ. Here the CDR3 reads CASSLGWTSLKNEQFF. CDR3 coding DNA: TGCGCCAGCAGCTTGGGTTGGACTAGTCTCAAAAATGAGCAGTTCTTC.

V gene TRBV18 combines with J gene TRBJ1-1; D not resolved. There are 14 residues in the CDR3. CDR1 is KGHSH, CDR2 LQKENI, per germline. V lost 3 bases to trimming and J lost 1 base, with 9 bases between them. The CDR3 DNA is TGTGCCAGCTCACCCCTGGGTCCGAACACTGAAGCTTTCTTT. Translation gives CASSPLGPNTEAFF.

Comments on this clone: The junction departs from germline at one end; a sequencing error may be responsible. The J gene is TRBJ2-7, the V gene TRBV9; a weak D match, TRBD1 (5 bases). The length of the CDR3 is 13 residues. From germline, CDR1 is SGDLS and CDR2 YYNGEE. The CDR3 here is CASSVDPGSNRVF. The CDR3 nucleotides read TGTGCCAGCAGCGTAGATCCAGGGTCGAACCGCGTTTTC. Full variable domain (outside the CDR3, taken from reference TRBV9 and TRBJ2-7): DSGVTQTPKHLITATGQRVTLRCSPRSGDLSVYWYQQSLDQGLQFLIQYYNGEERAKGNILERFSAQQFPDLHSELNLSSLELGDSALYFCASSVDPGSNRVFGPGTRLTVT.